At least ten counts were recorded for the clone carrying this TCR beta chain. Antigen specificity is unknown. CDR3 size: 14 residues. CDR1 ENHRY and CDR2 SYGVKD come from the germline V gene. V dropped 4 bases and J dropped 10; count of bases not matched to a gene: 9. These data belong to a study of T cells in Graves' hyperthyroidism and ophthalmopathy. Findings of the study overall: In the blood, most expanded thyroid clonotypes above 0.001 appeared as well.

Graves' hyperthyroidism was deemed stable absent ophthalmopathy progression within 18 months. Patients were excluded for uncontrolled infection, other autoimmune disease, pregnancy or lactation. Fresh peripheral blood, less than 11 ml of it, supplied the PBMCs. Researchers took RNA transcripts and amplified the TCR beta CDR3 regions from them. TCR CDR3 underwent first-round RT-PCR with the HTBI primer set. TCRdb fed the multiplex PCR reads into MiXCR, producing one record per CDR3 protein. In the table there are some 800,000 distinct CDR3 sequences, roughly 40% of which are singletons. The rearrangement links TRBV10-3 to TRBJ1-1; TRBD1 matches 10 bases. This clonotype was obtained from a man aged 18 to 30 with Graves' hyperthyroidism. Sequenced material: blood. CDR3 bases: TGTGCCATCAGTGCCCGGGACAGGGGTGAGGGAGCTTTCTTT. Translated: CAISARDRGEGAFF.